The rows below give T cell receptor beta chains drawn from one sample of a study of OX40 agonist ivuxolimab in advanced cancers. Sequenced by immunoSEQ multiplex PCR; TCRdb stores in-frame clones only, minus some. The repertoire has about 33,000 clones, about 81% of them found once; the top ten carry around a fifth. The sequencing here drew on CD4+ or CD8+ T cells sorted from blood, taken in a trial of the OX40 agonist ivuxolimab. Every receptor here comes from an adult with an advanced solid tumor such as melanoma, head and neck, liver or kidney cancer. Each CDR3 is given with its conserved first and last residue. Expanded clones get a size class; other rows say once, few or many, or leave the size out.

CDR3aa: CASSVDGAWTEAFF
j_gene: TRBJ1-1
len: 14
abundance: -
v_gene: TRBV9

CDR3aa: CASSPPLAYEQYF
j_gene: TRBJ2-7
len: 13
abundance: -
v_gene: TRBV5-1

CDR3aa: CASSTQTNTEAFF
j_gene: TRBJ1-1
len: 13
abundance: -
v_gene: TRBV19

CDR3aa: CASSEEPQETQYF
j_gene: TRBJ2-5
len: 13
abundance: few
v_gene: TRBV10-1

CDR3aa: CASSLGGGGIETQYF
j_gene: TRBJ2-5
len: 15
abundance: -
v_gene: TRBV5-5

CDR3aa: CASSPGGPDQPQHF
j_gene: TRBJ1-5
len: 14
abundance: -
v_gene: TRBV27

CDR3aa: CASSAEGRTNEKLFF
j_gene: TRBJ1-4
len: 15
abundance: -
v_gene: TRBV9

CDR3aa: CASKLVSGDNEQFF
j_gene: TRBJ2-1
len: 14
abundance: -
v_gene: TRBV27

CDR3aa: CASSLDNQPQHF
j_gene: TRBJ1-5
len: 12
abundance: few
v_gene: TRBV28

CDR3aa: CASRPGPYDHNEQFF
j_gene: TRBJ2-1
len: 15
abundance: -
v_gene: TRBV19

CDR3aa: CASSPNDGAEQYF
j_gene: TRBJ2-7
len: 13
abundance: -
v_gene: TRBV4-1

CDR3aa: CASIRGGLVEEQYF
j_gene: TRBJ2-7
len: 14
abundance: few
v_gene: TRBV6-1

CDR3aa: CASSLDTAEDGLETQYF
j_gene: TRBJ2-5
len: 17
abundance: -
v_gene: TRBV11-2

CDR3aa: CASSLLGTGGKWEQYF
j_gene: TRBJ2-7
len: 16
abundance: -
v_gene: TRBV27

CDR3aa: CASSQALRETGELFF
j_gene: TRBJ2-2
len: 15
abundance: -
v_gene: TRBV4-1

CDR3aa: CASSHPGVSGAYEQYF
j_gene: TRBJ2-7
len: 16
abundance: -
v_gene: TRBV4-1

CDR3aa: CASSLAGTYEQYF
j_gene: TRBJ2-7
len: 13
abundance: -
v_gene: TRBV5-1

CDR3aa: CATQEGFYSNQPQHF
j_gene: TRBJ1-5
len: 15
abundance: -
v_gene: TRBV28

CDR3aa: CASSVGGSGEPFF
j_gene: TRBJ2-2
len: 13
abundance: -
v_gene: TRBV9

CDR3aa: CASSEKVTGELFF
j_gene: TRBJ2-2
len: 13
abundance: -
v_gene: TRBV10-2

CDR3aa: CASSQIEREQYF
j_gene: TRBJ2-7
len: 12
abundance: -
v_gene: TRBV5-5

CDR3aa: CASSVAGGANTEAFF
j_gene: TRBJ1-1
len: 15
abundance: -
v_gene: TRBV5-5

CDR3aa: CASSHRQGVDTEAFF
j_gene: TRBJ1-1
len: 15
abundance: -
v_gene: TRBV4-3

CDR3aa: CASSLAGSNYGYTF
j_gene: TRBJ1-2
len: 14
abundance: -
v_gene: TRBV5-1

CDR3aa: CASSLGTAYEQYF
j_gene: TRBJ2-7
len: 13
abundance: -
v_gene: TRBV27

CDR3aa: CASSRGGETQYF
j_gene: TRBJ2-5
len: 12
abundance: -
v_gene: TRBV7-9

CDR3aa: CASSQDRVRISATNEKLFF
j_gene: TRBJ1-4
len: 19
abundance: -
v_gene: TRBV4-3

CDR3aa: CATSRPTRNNEQFF
j_gene: TRBJ2-1
len: 14
abundance: -
v_gene: TRBV15

CDR3aa: CASSSGTVNEKLFF
j_gene: TRBJ1-4
len: 14
abundance: -
v_gene: TRBV4-3

CDR3aa: CASSLGWGSLSSYNEQFF
j_gene: TRBJ2-1
len: 18
abundance: -
v_gene: TRBV5-6

CDR3aa: CASSHLPRDRGSYGYTF
j_gene: TRBJ1-2
len: 17
abundance: -
v_gene: TRBV4-1

CDR3aa: CASSYLSQGATEAFF
j_gene: TRBJ1-1
len: 15
abundance: -
v_gene: TRBV6-5

CDR3aa: CASSPGTSGRETQYF
j_gene: TRBJ2-5
len: 15
abundance: -
v_gene: TRBV5-1

CDR3aa: CASSIAGSSSYEQYF
j_gene: TRBJ2-7
len: 15
abundance: -
v_gene: TRBV19

CDR3aa: CASSRGNEQFF
j_gene: TRBJ2-1
len: 11
abundance: -
v_gene: TRBV27

CDR3aa: CASSLTTAYGAQPQHF
j_gene: TRBJ1-5
len: 16
abundance: -
v_gene: TRBV16

CDR3aa: CASSYSGQGASEQYF
j_gene: TRBJ2-7
len: 15
abundance: few
v_gene: TRBV6-6

CDR3aa: CATSRDSADIQYF
j_gene: TRBJ2-4
len: 13
abundance: -
v_gene: TRBV15

CDR3aa: CASSARDSLENTIYF
j_gene: TRBJ1-3
len: 15
abundance: -
v_gene: TRBV9

CDR3aa: CASRVGANVLTF
j_gene: TRBJ2-6
len: 12
abundance: -
v_gene: TRBV19

CDR3aa: CASSSYGAAQYF
j_gene: TRBJ2-5
len: 12
abundance: -
v_gene: TRBV5-6

CDR3aa: CASSIDGITEAFF
j_gene: TRBJ1-1
len: 13
abundance: few
v_gene: TRBV19

CDR3aa: CASSDGGEVLTF
j_gene: TRBJ2-6
len: 12
abundance: -
v_gene: TRBV11-3

CDR3aa: CASSIILRGGSTDTQYF
j_gene: TRBJ2-3
len: 17
abundance: -
v_gene: TRBV19